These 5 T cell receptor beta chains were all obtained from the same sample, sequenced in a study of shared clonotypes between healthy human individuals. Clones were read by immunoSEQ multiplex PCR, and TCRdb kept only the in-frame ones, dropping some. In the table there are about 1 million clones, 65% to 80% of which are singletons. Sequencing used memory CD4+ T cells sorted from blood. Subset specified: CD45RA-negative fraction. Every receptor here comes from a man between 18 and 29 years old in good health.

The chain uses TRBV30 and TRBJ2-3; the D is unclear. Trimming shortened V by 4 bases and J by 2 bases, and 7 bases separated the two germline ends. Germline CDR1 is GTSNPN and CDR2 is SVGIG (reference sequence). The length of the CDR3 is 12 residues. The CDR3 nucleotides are TGTGCCTGGAAGCTTCTCACAGATACGCAGTATTTT. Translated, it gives CAWKLLTDTQYF.

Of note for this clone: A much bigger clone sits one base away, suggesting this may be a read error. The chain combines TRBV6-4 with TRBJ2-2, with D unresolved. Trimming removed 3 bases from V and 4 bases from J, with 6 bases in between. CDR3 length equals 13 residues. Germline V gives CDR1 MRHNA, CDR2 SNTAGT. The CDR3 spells CASSEQSTGELFF. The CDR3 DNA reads TGTGCCAGCAGTGAACAGAGCACCGGGGAGCTGTTTTTT.

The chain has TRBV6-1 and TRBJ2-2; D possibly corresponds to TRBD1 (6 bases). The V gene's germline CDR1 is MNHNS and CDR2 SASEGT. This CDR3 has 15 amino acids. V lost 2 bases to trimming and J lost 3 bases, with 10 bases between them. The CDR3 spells CASSEWGLYTGELFF. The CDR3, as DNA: TGTGCCAGCAGTGAATGGGGGCTCTACACCGGGGAGCTGTTTTTT.

CDR3 amino acids: CASSLFRWETQYF. The CDR3 DNA sequence: TGTGCCAGCAGCTTGTTCCGTTGGGAGACCCAGTACTTC. This chain links TRBV5-6 with TRBJ2-5; no definite D call. The V and J ends lost 1 base and 5 bases respectively, with 9 bases between them. Germline V gene sequence: CDR1 SGHDT, CDR2 YYEEEE. The CDR3 covers 13 residues.

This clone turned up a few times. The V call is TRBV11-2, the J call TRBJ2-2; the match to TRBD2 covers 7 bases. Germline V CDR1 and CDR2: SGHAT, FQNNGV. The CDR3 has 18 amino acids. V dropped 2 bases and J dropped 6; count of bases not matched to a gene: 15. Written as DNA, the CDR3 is TGTGCCAGCAGCTTATTCTCAATTGGGGGAGGGAGGTCCGGGGAGCTGTTTTTT. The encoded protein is CASSLFSIGGGRSGELFF.